A single sample is the source of the 5 T cell receptor beta chains below, sequenced in a study of cytotoxic CD8 clonotypes in ibrutinib-treated CLL. Clones were read by immunoSEQ multiplex PCR, and TCRdb kept only the in-frame ones, dropping some. The sample lists around 53,000 clones, approximately 50% occurring once. The sequenced sample was PBMCs, obtained at disease progression, from a patient treated with ibrutinib. The receptors stem from a human donor with chronic lymphocytic leukemia.

This chain uses TRBV13 with TRBJ2-7, with D tentatively TRBD2 (7 bases). The V end was cut by 5 bases, the J end by 9 bases, with 11 bases between. The CDR3 is 11 residues long. Per the germline V gene, CDR1 is PRHDT and CDR2 is FYEKMQ (reference sequence). In DNA, the CDR3 is TGTGCCAGCAGCCAGGGAGGGGGGCAGTACTTC. Residues: CASSQGGGQYF.

This clone was picked up a small number of times. The V gene is TRBV7-9, the J gene TRBJ1-4; D gene ambiguous. With 5 bases removed from V and 3 bases from J, the gap between germline ends came to 4 bases. Germline V gene data show CDR1 as SEHNR and CDR2 as FQNEAQ (reference sequence). The CDR3 sequence is 12 residues long. The CDR3, as DNA: TGTGCCAGCAGCACGGCTAATGAAAAACTGTTTTTT. Encoded protein: CASSTANEKLFF.

A few counts support this clone. J is TRBJ1-6 and V is TRBV18, with 9 bases fitting TRBD1. The CDR3 has 17 residues. The ends lost 3 bases at V and 9 bases at J; junction bases unmatched: 12. CDR1 and CDR2 from the germline V gene are KGHSH and LQKENI. CDR3 DNA: TGTGCCAGCTCACCCCCCTGGGGGGACAGGGCGGCTTCACCCCTCCACTTT. Translation gives CASSPPWGDRAASPLHF.

The V and J genes are TRBV10-3 and TRBJ1-5, with no clear D. CDR3 length: 14 amino acids. CDR1 and CDR2 from the germline V gene are ENHRY and SYGVKD. The ends were cut back, 3 bases at V and 1 base at J, with 7 bases in the middle. The CDR3 loop is CAISEVESNQPQHF. CDR3 nucleotides: TGTGCCATCAGTGAAGTAGAAAGCAATCAGCCCCAGCATTTT.

This clone was recorded a few times. The chain recombines TRBV27 with TRBJ1-1, with D uncertain. V gave up 0 bases and J gave up 0 bases, with 11 bases separating them. CDR1 and CDR2 from the germline V gene are MNHEY and SMNVEV (reference sequence). The CDR3 loop spans 16 amino acids. The DNA of the CDR3 is TGTGCCAGCAGTTTATCTGGGCACGCCATGAACACTGAAGCTTTCTTT. Translation gives CASSLSGHAMNTEAFF.